This T cell receptor beta chain was observed in a study of T cells in Graves' hyperthyroidism and ophthalmopathy. The study, taken as a whole, reports: Ophthalmopathy, as predicted by the model, came a median around 7 months after the prediction.

The CDR3 totals 14 residues. Germline lookup yields CDR1 SGDLS and CDR2 YYNGEE. V was clipped by 3 bases and J by 6 bases; unmatched bases: 4. With regard to this clonotype: Antigen unknown.

Amplified regions were TCR beta CDR3 sequences from RNA transcripts. HTBI primers were employed in a first-round RT-PCR of the TCR CDR3. Each CDR3 protein gets one entry after TCRdb re-called the multiplex PCR reads with MiXCR. The sample yields about 700,000 distinct CDR3 sequences, about 15% seen once. V and J are TRBV9 and TRBJ2-7; TRBD1 matches 12 bases. Sequencing used blood. This TCR came from a woman aged 18-29 years with Graves' hyperthyroidism. The DNA of the CDR3 is TGTGCCAGCAGCGCGGGACAGGGGGCTCTCGAGCAGTACTTC. Its translation is CASSAGQGALEQYF.